These 30 T cell receptor beta chains were sequenced from one sample in a study of blood T cell repertoires in COVID-19. Assay used: immunoSEQ multiplex PCR; TCRdb lists only in-frame clones, some missing. This sample has some 340,000 clones, with approximately 91% found just once. The sequencing input was PBMCs or T cells enriched from blood (not recorded which). Receptors originate from a woman aged 25 to 39 who had been exposed to COVID-19.

As DNA, the CDR3 is TGTGCCAGCAGAAAAAACAGCTATAATTCACCCCTCCACTTT. It codes for CASRKNSYNSPLHF. The V gene is TRBV27, the J gene TRBJ1-6; D is ambiguous. The germline CDR1 and CDR2 sequences are MNHEY and SMNVEV (reference sequence). With 6 bases removed from V and 3 bases from J, the gap between germline ends came to 9 bases. The CDR3 extends over 14 amino acids.

CDR3 coding DNA: TGTGCCAGCAGCCAGCCTACTAGCGGCTCCCGGGGGAGGCAGTTCTTC. This sequence encodes CASSQPTSGSRGRQFF. The rearrangement links TRBV3-1 (or the pseudogene TRBV3-2) to TRBJ2-1, with TRBD2 matching over 8 bases. The length of the CDR3 is 16 residues. Germline V CDR1 and CDR2: LGHDT, YNNKEL (reference sequence). Trimming removed 3 bases from V and 12 bases from J; junction bases left unmatched: 16.

This sequence joins TRBV29-1 and TRBJ2-3; D is possibly TRBD1 (6 bases). The ends were cut back, 5 bases at V and 2 bases at J, with 14 bases in the middle. Germline V gene sequence: CDR1 SQVTM, CDR2 ANQGSEA. The CDR3 spans 14 residues. The CDR3 DNA sequence: TGCAGCGTTCAGGTACAGGGTCCCACAGATACGCAGTATTTT. Translating it yields CSVQVQGPTDTQYF.

This sequence joins TRBV2 and TRBJ2-7; 7 bases are shared with TRBD1. The CDR3 runs 13 residues. V was pared by 5 bases and J by 6 bases, with 7 bases of the junction left unmatched. Germline V lookup: CDR1 SNHLY, CDR2 FYNNEI. Here the CDR3 reads CASSKGGPSEQYF. CDR3 in DNA: TGTGCCAGCAGTAAAGGGGGCCCAAGCGAGCAGTACTTC.

This chain joins TRBV13 and TRBJ2-2, with 7 bases fitting TRBD2. V lost 5 bases, J lost 4 bases, and 16 bases stayed unmatched. CDR1 and CDR2 from the germline V gene are PRHDT and FYEKMQ (reference sequence). This CDR3 has 18 amino acids. The DNA of the CDR3 is TGTGCCAGCAGCCACAACGACCCGGGACTACCGACCACCGGGGAGCTGTTTTTT. It yields the protein CASSHNDPGLPTTGELFF.

This chain links TRBV5-4 with TRBJ1-2; maybe TRBD1 (5 bases). The length of the CDR3 is 15 residues. V was trimmed by 4 bases and J by 2 bases, leaving 15 bases between them. Germline loops: CDR1 SGHNT, CDR2 YYREEE (reference sequence). The CDR3 DNA reads as TGTGCCAGCAGCACCCCGACAGAACAAAACTATGGCTACACCTTC. This encodes CASSTPTEQNYGYTF.

The chain recombines TRBV9 with TRBJ1-6, with D possibly being TRBD1 (5 bases). Trimming took off 5 bases at V and 9 bases at J, with 18 bases between the two ends. Germline CDR1 SGDLS, CDR2 YYNGEE. The CDR3 totals 15 residues. The CDR3 sequence: CASSRYVGEGSPLHF. CDR3 coding DNA: TGTGCCAGCAGTCGTTATGTGGGGGAGGGTTCACCCCTCCACTTT. Complete variable domain (other parts from reference TRBV9 and TRBJ1-6): DSGVTQTPKHLITATGQRVTLRCSPRSGDLSVYWYQQSLDQGLQFLIQYYNGEERAKGNILERFSAQQFPDLHSELNLSSLELGDSALYFCASSRYVGEGSPLHFGNGTRLTVT.

The V and J genes are TRBV5-1 and TRBJ1-2, with 9 positions matching TRBD1. The length of the CDR3 is 18 residues. CDR1 SGHRS and CDR2 YFSETQ come from the germline V gene. The ends lost 7 bases at V and 5 bases at J; junction bases unmatched: 21. The CDR3: CASSLTGTGTTGGYGYTF. The CDR3 DNA is TGCGCCAGCTCTCTAACCGGGACAGGGACCACCGGTGGGTATGGCTACACCTTC.

V usage is TRBV5-1 and J usage is TRBJ1-4, with 9 bases aligning to TRBD1. In germline, CDR1 is SGHRS, CDR2 YFSETQ. V lost 4 bases to trimming and J lost 7 bases; unmatched junction nucleotides: 8. The CDR3 has 15 amino acids. CDR3 sequence: CASSGTGTGTEKLFF. In nucleotides, the CDR3 is TGCGCCAGCAGCGGAACCGGGACAGGGACTGAAAAACTGTTTTTT.

J is TRBJ2-3 and V is TRBV9, with a tentative D call TRBD2 (7 bases). Trimming cost V 3 bases and J 4 bases, with 18 bases left between them. Per germline, CDR1 SGDLS and CDR2 YYNGEE. The CDR3 is made up of 16 amino acids. The DNA for the CDR3 is TGTGCCAGCAGCGCAGGGGCTAGCGGAGATCCAGATACGCAGTATTTT. This codes for CASSAGASGDPDTQYF.

V and J are TRBV6-4 and TRBJ1-1; D is possibly TRBD1 (5 bases). The germline V gene has CDR1 MRHNA and CDR2 SNTAGT. The V end lost 9 bases, the J end lost 1 base, and 12 bases lay between the germline ends. CDR3 length equals 13 residues. CDR3 in amino acids: CARTKGPNTEAFF. In DNA form, the CDR3 reads TGTGCCAGGACGAAGGGGCCGAACACTGAAGCTTTCTTT.

This clone has only one observation. The chain employs TRBV2 and TRBJ1-5, with D perhaps matching TRBD1 (6 bases). Germline V CDR1 and CDR2: SNHLY, FYNNEI. The CDR3 totals 19 residues. V lost 5 bases, J lost 2 bases, and 25 bases lay in between. CDR3 sequence (DNA): TGTGCCAGCAGTTATTTCCGGACAGCAGGCGTCGACGGCAATCAGCCCCAGCATTTT. Its translation is CASSYFRTAGVDGNQPQHF.

The chain combines TRBV7-3 with TRBJ1-1; TRBD1 agrees at 9 bases. V was clipped by 5 bases and J by 1 base; unmatched bases: 14. The CDR3 totals 18 residues. Per the germline V gene, CDR1 is SGHTA and CDR2 is FQGTGA. CDR3 sequence: CASSPQTGGPIRNTEAFF. DNA of the CDR3: TGTGCCAGCAGCCCTCAAACAGGGGGCCCAATCAGGAACACTGAAGCTTTCTTT.

Only one count was recorded for this clone. The J gene is TRBJ1-2, the V gene TRBV18; D gene uncertain. The V and J ends lost 3 bases and 8 bases respectively, with 13 bases between them. Germline assignment: CDR1 KGHSH and CDR2 LQKENI. This CDR3 contains 13 residues. This chain's CDR3 is CASSPNSHEGYTF. Written as DNA, the CDR3 is TGTGCCAGCTCACCCAACAGCCACGAGGGCTACACCTTC.

J is TRBJ1-1 and V is TRBV25-1; D is possibly TRBD1 (6 bases). Germline CDR1 reads MGHDK; CDR2 reads SYGVNS. CDR3 size: 14 residues. Trimming shortened V by 4 bases and J by 6 bases, and 15 bases separated the two germline ends. This CDR3 is CASSARQVRAEAFF. The CDR3 DNA reads as TGTGCCAGCAGTGCTCGACAGGTTAGGGCTGAAGCTTTCTTT.

The chain is built from TRBV14 and TRBJ2-2; possibly TRBD2 for D (6 bases). Trimming removed 4 bases at V and 0 bases at J, with 18 bases between. Germline CDR1 SGHDN, CDR2 FVKESK. This CDR3 region has 18 residues. The CDR3 nucleotides read TGTGCCAGCAGCCTTACGGGACTTCCCGGACCGAACACCGGGGAGCTGTTTTTT. Amino acid sequence: CASSLTGLPGPNTGELFF. The entire variable domain, with the rest obtained from reference TRBV14 and TRBJ2-2, is as follows: EAGVTQFPSHSVIEKGQTVTLRCDPISGHDNLYWYRRVMGKEIKFLLHFVKESKQDESGMPNNRFLAERTGGTYSTLKVQPAELEDSGVYFCASSLTGLPGPNTGELFFGEGSRLTVL.

The chain carries TRBV9 and TRBJ1-6, with TRBD1 matching 9 bases. The ends lost 4 bases at V and 5 bases at J; junction bases unmatched: 7. This CDR3 is 16 amino acids long. Germline assignment: CDR1 SGDLS and CDR2 YYNGEE. In DNA, the CDR3 is TGTGCCAGCAGCTCTCTGGACAGGGGCCATAATTCACCCCTCCACTTT. This translates into CASSSLDRGHNSPLHF.

The rearrangement links TRBV11-1 to TRBJ1-3; 8 nucleotides align to TRBD1. Germline V gives CDR1 SGHAT, CDR2 FQDESV (reference sequence). CDR3 size: 14 residues. With V trimmed by 5 bases and J by 2 bases, 2 bases remained unmatched. The CDR3 nucleotides read TGTGCCAGCAGCGACAGGGGTGCTGGAAACACCATATATTTT. Encoded protein: CASSDRGAGNTIYF.

The V call is TRBV11-3, the J call TRBJ1-2; D is unclear. Germline CDR1 reads SGHNT; CDR2 reads YENEEA. There are 12 residues in the CDR3. The V end was cut by 9 bases, the J end by 2 bases, with 10 bases between. The CDR3 DNA reads as TGTGCCAGGGGCCGGGGAAACTATGGCTACACCTTC. Encoded protein: CARGRGNYGYTF.

The chain joins TRBV30 to TRBJ1-1; no reliable D call. CDR1 and CDR2 (germline): GTSNPN, SVGIG (reference sequence). The V end was cut by 2 bases, the J end by 5 bases, with 12 bases between. The CDR3 totals 13 residues. The CDR3 loop reads CAWSISSSTEAFF. The DNA of the CDR3 is TGTGCCTGGAGTATTTCGAGTTCGACTGAAGCTTTCTTT.

The chain couples TRBV6-5 to TRBJ1-2, with D possibly TRBD1 on 6 matching bases. Germline CDR1 MNHEY, CDR2 SVGAGI. Trimming left V 6 bases short and J 2 bases short, with 10 bases between. The CDR3 contains 13 residues. CDR3 bases: TGTGCCAGCAGGAAAACAGGGAACTATGGCTACACCTTC. Translating gives CASRKTGNYGYTF.

The V gene is TRBV7-5, the J gene TRBJ1-4; TRBD1 is the table's D call and was not checked against the DNA. TRBV7-5 is flagged as a pseudogene. The CDR3 consists of 17 residues. The CDR3 nucleotides read TGTGCCAGAAGCCCCCTCCCGGGACAGGGGGCCGGGGAAAAACTGTTTTTT. Translating it yields CARSPLPGQGAGEKLFF.

The V gene is TRBV6-2 or TRBV6-3, the J gene TRBJ1-5; no definite D call. The CDR3 is 14 residues long. Germline loops: CDR1 MNHEY, CDR2 SVGEGT. With 5 bases removed from V and 0 bases from J, the gap between germline ends came to 8 bases. The CDR3 spells CASSRPSSNQPQHF. The CDR3 DNA reads TGTGCCAGCAGTCGTCCGAGTAGCAATCAGCCCCAGCATTTT.

The CDR3 is CASSQAPGTRSYTF. The CDR3 region has the DNA TGCGCCAGCAGCCAAGCGCCCGGGACACGGTCCTACACCTTC. The V and J genes are TRBV4-3 and TRBJ1-2; TRBD1 might be the D (6 bases). Trimming removed 1 base at V and 10 bases at J, with 16 bases between. This CDR3 spans 14 amino acids. Germline CDR1 reads LGHNA; CDR2 reads YSLEER.

This clone has only one observation. The chain has TRBV2 and TRBJ1-2; TRBD1 matches at 10 bases. The germline V gene encodes CDR1 SNHLY and CDR2 FYNNEI. V shed 9 bases, J shed 4 bases, and the junction held 11 bases outside the gene matches. This CDR3 is built from 15 residues. In DNA form, the CDR3 reads TGTGCCAGTGATAGACGACAGGGGGCTGGCTATGGCTACACCTTC. It translates to CASDRRQGAGYGYTF.

CDR3 in amino acids: CASSLGQSGQPQHF. CDR3 DNA sequence: TGCGCCAGCAGCTTGGGCCAATCAGGTCAGCCCCAGCATTTT. This chain links TRBV5-1 with TRBJ1-5; D gene unclear. Germline-derived CDR1 and CDR2 are SGHRS and YFSETQ. CDR3 length: 14 amino acids. The germline V and J ends were trimmed by 0 bases and 6 bases, with 10 bases remaining between them.

The chain joins TRBV7-9 to TRBJ1-4; D is possibly TRBD1 (5 bases). The ends were cut back, 3 bases at V and 0 bases at J, with 8 bases in the middle. CDR1 is SEHNR, CDR2 FQNEAQ, per germline (reference sequence). The CDR3 totals 15 residues. The CDR3 loop is CASSFLQATNEKLFF. CDR3 coding DNA: TGTGCCAGCAGCTTCCTACAGGCAACTAATGAAAAACTGTTTTTT.

The V gene is TRBV30, the J gene TRBJ1-2; no definite D call. Germline V CDR1 and CDR2: GTSNPN, SVGIG (reference sequence). The CDR3 has 9 residues. V lost 7 bases and J 6 bases, leaving 6 bases between the germline ends. This CDR3 is CAFRDGYTF. CDR3 DNA: TGTGCCTTCCGCGATGGCTACACCTTC.

This clone was counted only a few times. The chain recombines TRBV4-2 with TRBJ1-1; D is perhaps TRBD1 (5 bases). CDR1 and CDR2 (germline): LGHNA, YNFKEQ. Deletions cut 0 bases from V and 4 bases from J, with 9 bases between. The CDR3 length is 14 residues. The CDR3 region is CASSQDGGSTEAFF. Here the CDR3 DNA reads TGTGCCAGCAGCCAAGATGGGGGGAGCACTGAAGCTTTCTTT.

The J gene is TRBJ2-5, the V gene TRBV6-5; a possible D gene is TRBD1 (6 bases). Germline V gives CDR1 MNHEY, CDR2 SVGAGI. The CDR3 loop spans 13 amino acids. Trimming left V 6 bases short and J 3 bases short, with 11 bases between. CDR3 nucleotide sequence: TGTGCCAGCAGCGGACAGCCCAAAGAGACCCAGTACTTC. Amino acid sequence: CASSGQPKETQYF.